This T cell receptor beta chain was captured by sequencing in a study of shared clonotypes between healthy human individuals (TCRdb year 2020). Broadly, across the study: The cohort comprised a couple of women and a few men aged 18 to 49 years. Per donor, three plates each were used for CD4 naive and CD4 memory, two for CD8 naive, and one for CD8 memory. To estimate repertoire size and how much clonotypes are shared between individuals, the study performed deep sequencing of blood TCR repertoires from a handful of healthy adults. Libraries were prepared and TCR repertoires were sequenced by different laboratories using diverse techniques, in order to increase sequencing depth and limit assay-specific biases. Per donor, leukapheresis produced somewhere between about 0.9 and 9 billion PBMCs. The research as a whole found: Sampling was restricted to blood, and TCR repertoires in tissue are likely to differ from TCR repertoires in blood. Sharing across a few donors was observed for about 5% of naive CD4, about 4% of naive CD8, 2% to 2.5% of memory CD4, and around 0.44% of memory CD8 clonotypes. The small number of donors limited the genetic and exposure-history diversity represented. Pairwise subsampling led to the expectation that sequencing depth would affect the degree of clonotype sharing among donors. Even with the large sequencing depth, rarefaction of the sorted-subset datasets indicated that sequencing was incomplete. Compared with non-shared clonotypes, the clonotypes found in all four sorted-subset donors had higher generation probabilities. Naive subsets generally had larger estimated clonotype richness than memory subsets did.

TCR CDR3 regions were amplified from genomic DNA by multiplex PCR using the deep immunoSEQ assay. Extracted genomic DNA from each cell subset was distributed evenly across all wells of several immunoSEQ 96-well plates, and each plate was treated as a replicate. For sorted subsets, approximately 0.2 ug of genomic DNA, equivalent to roughly 30,000 T cell genomes, went into each replicate PCR. Purified libraries were quantified with a Qubit 3.0 fluorometer, sized on a Bioanalyzer 2100, and re-quantified with the KAPA Library Quantification kit. Each immunoSEQ 96-well plate was sequenced on its own single-read 150-cycle Illumina NextSeq 550 flow cell. The original pipeline was this. Because the immunoSEQ output held only junctional sequences and lacked quality scores, the filtering could not match the filtering applied to full-length reads. To assign V/J genes and CDR3, sequences were annotated using PyIR, a Python wrapper for IgBLAST v1.9, with IMGT germline references. Reads were filtered out if the reads had weak V/J assignments (E-value above 1e-6), no CDR3, stop codons, out-of-frame junctions, or ambiguous translated residues. A V3J clonotype was defined by an identical inferred V gene, J gene, and CDR3 amino acid sequence. To compute the percentage overlap between repertoires, the number of shared unique clonotypes was divided by the size of the smaller repertoire. Richness of each repertoire was evaluated using RTK rarefaction, the Chao1 estimator, and Recon v2.1 estimates of unobserved clonotypes. Generation probabilities for all TCRbeta clonotypes obtained by the gDNA method from several donors were computed using OLGA. This is the immuneACCESS table as TCRdb keeps it, with only in-frame sequences that have V and J called. A part of the clones is gone; compared with another copy, unresolved V genes explain less than half, and the rest is unexplained. The V and J calls and the clone size are those of that table, but D and trimming were determined from the DNA. This sample lists about 2.4 million clones; 93% were detected once. The ten largest clones represent roughly 0.39% of the sample.

Healthy HIV-negative adults with no recently reported acute infections or vaccinations were included as donors. All donors were Caucasian adults living in Nashville, Tennessee, USA. Magnetic negative selection was used to enrich CD4+ T cells, after which naive cells were positively selected on CD45RA and the negative fraction became the memory subset. After blood collection by leukapheresis, PBMCs were isolated using Ficoll-Histopaque density gradient centrifugation and then cryopreserved in the vapor phase of liquid nitrogen. Purity and quantity of every magnetically sorted T cell population were checked by analytical flow cytometry. Genomic DNA was isolated from every sorted fraction and measured by UV absorbance on a Nanodrop 2000c. Per the germline V gene, SNHLY is the CDR1 and FYNNEI is the CDR2. The V and J ends are trimmed by 4 bases and 4 bases, leaving 16 bases between them. Including cysteine and phenylalanine, the CDR3 has 15 amino acids. This entry keeps only the CDR3 DNA: 45 bases, framed from base 1.

As concerns this clone: The target of this receptor is not known. Per-base quality was not reported, and no clone a single base away is much larger than it.

Sequencing used naive CD4+ T cells from PBMCs. The intended sense of this specimen's cell subset or site label: CD45RA+ positively selected. The sequence was obtained from a man younger than 30 in good health. Some clones in this sample may be carry-over from other donors' samples. This sequence uses TRBV2 and TRBJ2-5; the D gene is perhaps TRBD2, from 6 matching bases. The CDR3 reads as follows: CASSVILGGTETQYF. In nucleotides, the sequence is TGTGCCAGCAGTGTGATTCTGGGGGGAACAGAGACCCAGTACTTC.